One sample yielded the 19 T cell receptor beta chains listed below, sequenced in a study of blood T cell repertoires in COVID-19 (TCRdb year 2020). Receptors were amplified or captured by the immunoSEQ multiplex PCR assay. Here the immuneACCESS table is served through TCRdb, limited to in-frame sequences with V and J called. Missing clones are a known gap in these copies; in checked studies unresolved V genes cover under half, and the rest lacks a known reason. This sample has under 250,000 clones in its table, and roughly 86% of those were observed once. The top ten clones comprise less than 4.5% of the sample. Sequences were obtained from PBMCs or T cells enriched from blood (not recorded which). Receptors were obtained from a woman in her thirties with acute COVID-19.

The rearrangement links TRBV28 to TRBJ1-5; unclear D gene. Germline CDR1 and CDR2: MDHEN and SYDVKM. The length of the CDR3 is 13 residues. V was shortened by 1 base and J by 5 bases, with 6 bases between the two germline ends. CDR3 nucleotide sequence: TGTGCCAGCAGTTTATATGGAGATCAGCCCCAGCATTTT. Protein product: CASSLYGDQPQHF.

DNA of the CDR3: TGCGCCAGCAGCTACGGACTAGACACAGATACGCAGTATTTT. It specifies CASSYGLDTDTQYF. The rearrangement joins TRBV5-1 to TRBJ2-3; 7 bases are a match to TRBD2. The CDR3 covers 14 residues. From germline, CDR1 is SGHRS and CDR2 YFSETQ. The junction had 3 bases not matched to a gene; V was cut back by 3 bases and J by 2 bases.

This clone occurred once. The chain links TRBV27 to TRBJ1-4; D is ambiguous. The CDR3 loop spans 13 amino acids. V lost 6 bases to trimming and J lost 8 bases, with 13 bases between them. Germline CDR1 reads MNHEY; CDR2 reads SMNVEV (reference sequence). The CDR3 protein is CASSALPGEKLFF. The DNA for the CDR3 is TGTGCCAGCAGCGCCCTACCAGGCGAAAAACTGTTTTTT.

This chain joins TRBV7-3 and TRBJ2-7; TRBD1 matches 7 bases. This CDR3 contains 14 residues. Per the germline V gene, CDR1 is SGHTA and CDR2 is FQGTGA. After removal of 0 bases from V and 6 bases from J, the junction contained 5 bases not matched to a gene. CDR3 DNA sequence: TGTGCCAGCAGCTTAACAGGGGGCTCGGGCGAGCAGTACTTC. It specifies CASSLTGGSGEQYF.

J is TRBJ2-5 and V is TRBV6-5; the match to TRBD1 covers 11 bases. Trimming cost V 6 bases and J 4 bases; bases outside gene matches: 4. CDR1 MNHEY and CDR2 SVGAGI come from the germline V gene. The CDR3 has 14 amino acids. Here the CDR3 reads CASSLDRGRETQYF. The CDR3 bases are TGTGCCAGCAGCTTGGACAGGGGGCGAGAGACCCAGTACTTC.

CDR3 sequence reads: CASSLQGDTGELFF. In DNA form, the CDR3 reads TGTGCCAGCTCACTACAGGGAGACACCGGGGAGCTGTTTTTT. V and J are TRBV18 and TRBJ2-2; weak D call: TRBD1 (6 bases). This CDR3 comprises 14 residues. Trimming pared 4 bases from V and 3 bases from J, leaving 9 bases between. Germline V gene data show CDR1 as KGHSH and CDR2 as LQKENI. The variable domain in full, completed from reference TRBV18 and TRBJ2-2, reads NAGVMQNPRHLVRRRGQEARLRCSPMKGHSHVYWYRQLPEEGLKFMVYLQKENIIDESGMPKERFSAEFPKEGPSILRIQQVVRGDSAAYFCASSLQGDTGELFFGEGSRLTVL.

This clone was counted between two and nine times. This chain uses TRBV9 with TRBJ2-7; D is perhaps TRBD1 (7 bases). Germline V gene lookup returns CDR1 SGDLS and CDR2 YYNGEE. Deletions cut 0 bases from V and 5 bases from J, with 12 bases between. The CDR3 spans 14 residues. The CDR3 DNA sequence: TGTGCCAGCAGCGTAGCACAGGGGAGGAACGAGCAGTACTTC. As protein: CASSVAQGRNEQYF.

V gene TRBV9 combines with J gene TRBJ1-2; unclear D gene. Germline V gene data show CDR1 as SGDLS and CDR2 as YYNGEE. The CDR3 length is 15 residues. The V end was cut by 6 bases, the J end by 5 bases, with 20 bases between. CDR3 sequence: CASNPDPAASYGYTF. CDR3 nucleotides: TGTGCCAGCAACCCAGATCCAGCGGCCTCTTATGGCTACACCTTC.

V usage is TRBV19 and J usage is TRBJ1-1, with 7 positions matching TRBD1. The CDR3 consists of 13 residues. V shed 6 bases and J 6 bases; nucleotides not matched to a gene: 7. CDR1 LNHDA and CDR2 SQIVND come from the germline V gene (reference sequence). CDR3 sequence reads: CASSRQGMAEAFF. CDR3 DNA: TGTGCCAGTAGCCGACAGGGAATGGCTGAAGCTTTCTTT.

The J gene is TRBJ2-7, the V gene TRBV30; TRBD2 is a possible D gene (5 bases). The CDR3 covers 15 residues. In germline, CDR1 is GTSNPN, CDR2 SVGIG (reference sequence). Trimming left V 3 bases short and J 0 bases short, with 15 bases between. For the CDR3, the DNA is TGTGCCTGGAGGGAGCGGTTCAAGAGCTCCTACGAGCAGTACTTC. It yields the protein CAWRERFKSSYEQYF.

J is TRBJ2-2 and V is TRBV5-5, with 7 bases fitting TRBD1. This CDR3 has 13 residues. CDR1 is SGHKS, CDR2 YYEKEE, per germline (reference sequence). J was trimmed by 6 bases and V by 5 bases; bases with no gene match: 4. The CDR3 region is CASSTQGAGELFF. Written as DNA, the CDR3 is TGTGCCAGCAGTACCCAGGGGGCCGGGGAGCTGTTTTTT.

The chain uses TRBV5-6 and TRBJ1-4, with D hard to call. Germline V CDR1 and CDR2: SGHDT, YYEEEE. The germline V and J ends were trimmed by 0 bases and 3 bases, with 6 bases remaining between them. The CDR3 consists of 14 residues. CDR3 loop: CASSLGAANEKLFF. In DNA, the CDR3 is TGTGCCAGCAGCTTGGGGGCAGCTAATGAAAAACTGTTTTTT.

This sequence joins TRBV2 and TRBJ1-2; possibly TRBD1 for D (6 bases). Germline CDR1 SNHLY, CDR2 FYNNEI. The CDR3 runs 15 residues. V lost 0 bases and J 6 bases, leaving 14 bases between the germline ends. This chain's CDR3 is CASSEARAGADGYTF. CDR3 sequence (DNA): TGTGCCAGCAGTGAAGCGCGGGCGGGGGCCGATGGCTACACCTTC.

The chain carries TRBV19 and TRBJ2-7; unclear D gene. Trimming cost V 9 bases and J 4 bases, with 19 bases left between them. Germline V lookup: CDR1 LNHDA, CDR2 SQIVND (reference sequence). CDR3 size: 14 residues. CDR3 sequence reads: CASSERQSSYEQYF. The DNA for the CDR3 is TGTGCCAGCAGCGAGAGGCAGTCATCATACGAGCAGTACTTC.

The chain joins TRBV6-5 to TRBJ2-7; 7 bases are shared with TRBD2. The CDR3 is made up of 13 amino acids. The germline gives CDR1 MNHEY, CDR2 SVGAGI. The V gene end was trimmed by 6 bases and the J gene end by 5 bases; junction bases not matched to a gene: 7. Here the CDR3 reads CASRRTRSNEQYF. The CDR3 nucleotides are TGTGCCAGCAGACGGACTAGGAGTAACGAGCAGTACTTC.

The chain links TRBV23-1 to TRBJ2-7; D not resolved. TRBV23-1 is designated an ORF whose function remains uncertain. The V and J ends lost 10 bases and 3 bases respectively, with 10 bases between them. The CDR3 loop spans 11 amino acids. The CDR3 protein is CATFFLYEQYF. CDR3 bases: TGCGCCACCTTCTTTCTCTACGAGCAGTACTTC.

The rearrangement links TRBV28 to TRBJ1-3; a weak D match, TRBD1 (6 bases). The CDR3 length is 17 residues. Germline loops: CDR1 MDHEN, CDR2 SYDVKM. V lost 6 bases to trimming and J lost 0 bases, with 18 bases between them. The CDR3 bases are TGTGCCAGCAGAGATTTCCAACAGGGATCCTCTGGAAACACCATATATTTT. Encoded protein: CASRDFQQGSSGNTIYF.

This sequence joins TRBV4-1 and TRBJ1-5; maybe TRBD1 (5 bases). CDR3 length: 16 amino acids. V lost 0 bases, J lost 5 bases, and 14 bases lay in between. Germline V gene data show CDR1 as MGHRA and CDR2 as YSYEKL. The CDR3 nucleotides are TGCGCCAGCAGCCAAGATGGGACTCCAGCGGATCAGCCCCAGCATTTT. Encoded protein: CASSQDGTPADQPQHF.

V usage is TRBV5-6 and J usage is TRBJ1-5; D possibly corresponds to TRBD1 (5 bases). Germline CDR1 SGHDT, CDR2 YYEEEE. V was pared by 3 bases and J by 4 bases, with 14 bases between. CDR3 length: 15 amino acids. Written as DNA, the CDR3 is TGTGCCAGCAGCTGGGGGGGTGACTATAATCAGCCCCAGCATTTT. It translates to CASSWGGDYNQPQHF.